One sample yielded the 17 T cell receptor beta chains listed below, sequenced in a study of cytomegalovirus exposure and HLA in healthy donors (dated 2017 in TCRdb). The library was prepared using the immunoSEQ multiplex PCR assay. Entries here come from immuneACCESS through TCRdb and include only in-frame sequences with V and J called. Some clones fail to appear in such tables; in the studies checked, an unresolved V gene covers under half of the shortfall, and the cause of the remainder is unknown. The sample table contains 150,000 to 200,000 clones; only one count was recorded for roughly 84% of them. 9.5% to 13% of the sample belongs to the ten largest clones. The sample consisted of PBMCs. Receptor source: a man aged 25 to 40 in good health and CMV-seropositive.

This clone was seen just once. This chain uses TRBV9 with TRBJ1-2; no reliable D call. Germline CDR1 SGDLS, CDR2 YYNGEE. CDR3 size: 16 residues. V lost 0 bases and J 2 bases, leaving 14 bases between the germline ends. The CDR3 spells CASSVALTPTNYGYTF. The DNA of the CDR3 is TGTGCCAGCAGCGTAGCGCTAACTCCAACCAACTATGGCTACACCTTC.

The rearrangement uses TRBV7-2 and TRBJ1-2, with D perhaps TRBD1 (6 bases). Germline CDR1 SGHTA, CDR2 FQGNSA. The germline V and J ends were trimmed by 5 bases and 4 bases, with 20 bases remaining between them. This CDR3 contains 16 residues. The CDR3 here is CASSVEQGTLSYGYTF. The CDR3 DNA follows: TGTGCCAGCAGCGTAGAGCAGGGGACCTTAAGCTATGGCTACACCTTC.

This clone was seen a few times. This chain connects TRBV28 to TRBJ1-5; TRBD1 might be the D (5 bases). CDR1 MDHEN and CDR2 SYDVKM come from the germline V gene. The CDR3 spans 17 residues. V lost 2 bases and J 0 bases, leaving 14 bases between the germline ends. The CDR3 DNA follows: TGTGCCAGCAGTTTACTGGGGCAGGGCAATAGCAATCAGCCCCAGCATTTT. Its protein product is CASSLLGQGNSNQPQHF.

The genes are TRBV11-1 and TRBJ1-2; D gene ambiguous. Germline CDR1 reads SGHAT; CDR2 reads FQDESV (reference sequence). There are 11 residues in the CDR3. V was shortened by 5 bases and J by 7 bases, with 8 bases between the two germline ends. In DNA form, the CDR3 reads TGTGCCAGCAGCCGCGGATCTGGCTACACCTTC. Its translation is CASSRGSGYTF.

This chain links TRBV29-1 with TRBJ1-5, with 9 bases matching TRBD1. V dropped 6 bases and J dropped 5; count of bases not matched to a gene: 8. This CDR3 has 14 amino acids. Per the germline V gene, CDR1 is SQVTM and CDR2 is ANQGSEA. This chain's CDR3 is CSVAGTGSHQPQHF. As DNA, the CDR3 is TGCAGCGTCGCCGGGACAGGGTCGCATCAGCCCCAGCATTTT. Together with reference TRBV29-1 and TRBJ1-5, the CDR3 gives the full variable domain: SAVISQKPSRDICQRGTSLTIQCQVDSQVTMMFWYRQQPGQSLTLIATANQGSEATYESGFVIDKFPISRPNLTFSTLTVSNMSPEDSSIYLCSVAGTGSHQPQHFGDGTRLSIL.

The chain couples TRBV7-6 to TRBJ2-3, with 7 bases aligning to TRBD2. V gave up 5 bases and J gave up 7 bases; unmatched junction bases: 9. CDR1 SGHVS and CDR2 FNYEAQ come from the germline V gene. The CDR3 sequence is 14 residues long. In DNA, the CDR3 is TGTGCCAGCAGCCCGTTGGCCAGCGGGAATACGCAGTATTTT. Protein: CASSPLASGNTQYF.

The CDR3 is CASSWTGGDLHTEAFF. The CDR3 nucleotides are TGTGCCAGCAGTTGGACAGGGGGCGATTTGCACACTGAAGCTTTCTTT. The chain employs TRBV6-5 and TRBJ1-1; 11 nucleotides line up with TRBD1. V lost 4 bases, J lost 3 bases, and 7 bases stayed unmatched. This CDR3 contains 16 residues. Germline loops: CDR1 MNHEY, CDR2 SVGAGI.

The rearrangement joins TRBV30 to TRBJ2-7, with D possibly matching TRBD2 (5 bases). The CDR3 contains 14 residues. V was pared by 0 bases and J by 5 bases, with 14 bases between. Looked up from germline, CDR1 is GTSNPN and CDR2 is SVGIG (reference sequence). In DNA form, the CDR3 reads TGTGCCTGGAGTGTAGGGAACAACGGGGACGAGCAGTACTTC. Translation gives CAWSVGNNGDEQYF.

V gene TRBV6-1 combines with J gene TRBJ2-5; 15 nucleotides match TRBD2. This CDR3 comprises 16 residues. Germline loops: CDR1 MNHNS, CDR2 SASEGT. Unmatched junction bases numbered 5, after V lost 4 bases and J lost 5 bases. CDR3 loop: CASSGGTSGRFETQYF. CDR3 coding DNA: TGTGCCAGCAGTGGGGGGACTAGCGGGAGGTTTGAGACCCAGTACTTC.

This clone was counted between two and nine times. The V call is TRBV7-2, the J call TRBJ2-7; TRBD2 aligns across 11 bases. V was pared by 1 base and J by 0 bases, with 8 bases of the junction left unmatched. The CDR3 sequence is 18 residues long. In germline, CDR1 is SGHTA, CDR2 FQGNSA. CDR3 nucleotides: TGTGCCAGCAGCTTAGGGTCTAGCGGGAGGACCCTCTCCTACGAGCAGTACTTC. This sequence encodes CASSLGSSGRTLSYEQYF. Variable domain in full (rest from reference TRBV7-2 and TRBJ2-7): GAGVSQSPSNKVTEKGKDVELRCDPISGHTALYWYRQSLGQGLEFLIYFQGNSAPDKSGLPSDRFSAERTGGSVSTLTIQRTQQEDSAVYLCASSLGSSGRTLSYEQYFGPGTRLTVT.

The rearrangement joins TRBV30 to TRBJ2-7; a weak D match, TRBD2 (7 bases). Trimming took off 5 bases at V and 6 bases at J, with 17 bases between the two ends. The CDR3 runs 13 residues. The germline CDR1 and CDR2 sequences are GTSNPN and SVGIG (reference sequence). The DNA for the CDR3 is TGTGCCTGGGGGCGGGGGCAATCTCTCGAGCAGTACTTC. Translating it yields CAWGRGQSLEQYF.

This chain joins TRBV29-1 and TRBJ2-2, with a possible D match to TRBD2 (6 bases). V was shortened by 0 bases and J by 8 bases, with 10 bases between the two germline ends. In germline, CDR1 is SQVTM, CDR2 ANQGSEA. CDR3 size: 13 residues. CDR3 nucleotides: TGCAGCGTTGAAGAGGGGGGAAGGGGGGAGCTGTTTTTT. This codes for CSVEEGGRGELFF.

The chain uses TRBV19 and TRBJ1-1; tentative D call: TRBD1 (6 bases). The germline V gene has CDR1 LNHDA and CDR2 SQIVND (reference sequence). V was trimmed by 8 bases and J by 3 bases, leaving 16 bases between them. The CDR3 covers 14 residues. CDR3 amino acids: CASSYRVEDTEAFF. The CDR3 bases are TGTGCCAGTTCGTACAGGGTAGAGGACACTGAAGCTTTCTTT.

This clone was detected only once. The chain couples TRBV25-1 to TRBJ2-7; 10 bases agree with TRBD1. Trimming at V came to 3 bases and at J to 4 bases, leaving 9 bases not matched to a gene. The length of the CDR3 is 16 residues. CDR1 is MGHDK, CDR2 SYGVNS, per germline. Here the CDR3 reads CASSDPHGDRGYEQYF. The DNA of the CDR3 is TGTGCCAGCAGTGATCCTCATGGGGACAGGGGATACGAGCAGTACTTC.

Concerning this clone itself: This clone may be a read error of a much larger clone one base away. This chain uses TRBV6-1 with TRBJ2-1; weak D call: TRBD2 (6 bases). CDR3 size: 15 residues. Germline V gene sequence: CDR1 MNHNS, CDR2 SASEGT. CDR3 nucleotide sequence: TGTGCCGGCAGAAAGGCAGGAGGGTCCTACAATGAGCAGTTCTTC. It codes for CAGRKAGGSYNEQFF.

J is TRBJ1-1 and V is TRBV19; the D is unclear. The germline gives CDR1 LNHDA, CDR2 SQIVND (reference sequence). Trimming took 1 base from V and 10 from J, leaving 7 bases between them. The CDR3 covers 11 residues. The CDR3 DNA sequence: TGTGCCAGTAGTATAGCATCGGGAGCTTTCTTT. Its translation: CASSIASGAFF.

The rearrangement uses TRBV30 and TRBJ1-1; TRBD1 is a possible D gene (5 bases). The V gene lost 6 bases and the J gene lost 1 base, with 15 bases spanning the gap. CDR1 GTSNPN and CDR2 SVGIG come from the germline V gene (reference sequence). The CDR3 length is 14 residues. CDR3 in DNA: TGTGCCTGCCCAACAGGCGATTGGAACACTGAAGCTTTCTTT. It specifies CACPTGDWNTEAFF.